The 25 T cell receptor beta chains presented below share a single source sample, sequenced in a study of blood T cell repertoires in COVID-19. Using immunoSEQ multiplex PCR, the repertoire was profiled, and TCRdb retains in-frame clones only, with some absent. The sample has about 200,000 clones, 80% to 90% seen once. The sample consisted of peripheral blood. The receptors originated from a man aged 30 to 45 who had recovered from COVID-19.

The V and J genes are TRBV5-8 and TRBJ2-1; D is uncertain. The CDR3 consists of 11 residues. The V end was cut by 4 bases, the J end by 9 bases, with 8 bases between. Germline CDR1 reads SGHTS; CDR2 reads YDEGEE. Written as DNA, the CDR3 is TGTGCCAGCAGCCCTAGTGCTGAGCAGTTCTTC. It translates to CASSPSAEQFF.

The J gene is TRBJ2-5, the V gene TRBV3-1 (or the pseudogene TRBV3-2), with D possibly matching TRBD2 (6 bases). Per germline, CDR1 LGHDT and CDR2 YNNKEL (reference sequence). Trimming cost V 0 bases and J 5 bases, with 13 bases left between them. This CDR3 is 15 amino acids long. Here the CDR3 reads CASSQDHGGEETQYF. The CDR3 nucleotides are TGTGCCAGCAGCCAAGACCACGGGGGAGAGGAGACCCAGTACTTC.

This chain links TRBV2 with TRBJ1-4, with no clear D. The CDR3 has 10 residues. The V end lost 8 bases, the J end lost 10 bases, and 8 bases lay between the germline ends. Looked up from germline, CDR1 is SNHLY and CDR2 is FYNNEI. CDR3 protein: CASQRAKLFF. The CDR3 region has the DNA TGTGCCAGCCAGAGGGCAAAACTGTTTTTT. Using reference TRBV2 and TRBJ1-4 for the parts outside the CDR3, the full variable domain is EPEVTQTPSHQVTQMGQEVILRCVPISNHLYFYWYRQILGQKVEFLVSFYNNEISEKSEIFDDQFSVERPDGSNFTLKIRSTKLEDSAMYFCASQRAKLFFGSGTQLSVL.

The rearrangement joins TRBV3-1 (or the pseudogene TRBV3-2) to TRBJ1-3; 7 nucleotides agree with TRBD1. There are 15 residues in the CDR3. The ends lost 5 bases at V and 2 bases at J; junction bases unmatched: 6. Germline V gives CDR1 LGHDT, CDR2 YNNKEL (reference sequence). The CDR3, as DNA: TGTGCCAGCAGCGCCTTAACAGGGGCTGGAAACACCATATATTTT. This sequence encodes CASSALTGAGNTIYF.

This clone was seen once. The rearrangement uses TRBV7-2 and TRBJ2-7, with a tentative D call TRBD2 (6 bases). V lost 1 base to trimming and J lost 6 bases, with 13 bases between them. CDR3 length equals 14 residues. CDR1 and CDR2 (germline): SGHTA, FQGNSA. This chain's CDR3 is CASSLGRGLREQYF. DNA for the CDR3: TGTGCCAGCAGCTTAGGGAGGGGATTACGCGAGCAGTACTTC.

V and J are TRBV19 and TRBJ1-1; 10 bases fit TRBD1. Trimming at V came to 4 bases and at J to 1 base, leaving 9 bases not matched to a gene. The CDR3 contains 17 residues. Germline assignment: CDR1 LNHDA and CDR2 SQIVND (reference sequence). CDR3 nucleotides: TGTGCCAGTAGTACTCGGGACAGGGGAGTGGGGAACACTGAAGCTTTCTTT. It specifies CASSTRDRGVGNTEAFF.

The chain carries TRBV12-3 or TRBV12-4 and TRBJ2-7; D call uncertain. Trimming pared 7 bases from V and 0 bases from J, leaving 10 bases between. The CDR3 length is 13 residues. The CDR3 nucleotides read TGTGCCAGCACTCTCGACAACTCCTACGAGCAGTACTTC. This sequence encodes CASTLDNSYEQYF.

This chain links TRBV27 with TRBJ1-2; D possibly corresponds to TRBD1 (6 bases). Germline V gene data show CDR1 as MNHEY and CDR2 as SMNVEV (reference sequence). V shed 10 bases and J shed 5 bases, with 20 bases lying between them. This CDR3 has 14 amino acids. The CDR3 protein is CATKRPDRIYGYTF. The CDR3 DNA reads as TGTGCCACAAAACGACCGGACAGAATATATGGCTACACCTTC.

The chain employs TRBV9 and TRBJ2-7; 8 bases are shared with TRBD1. The length of the CDR3 is 15 residues. Per the germline V gene, CDR1 is SGDLS and CDR2 is YYNGEE. The junction had 8 bases not matched to a gene; V was cut back by 0 bases and J by 6 bases. This chain's CDR3 is CASSVGPGGLGEQYF. CDR3 in DNA: TGTGCCAGCAGCGTAGGGCCAGGGGGCTTGGGCGAGCAGTACTTC.

The chain is built from TRBV6-2 or TRBV6-3 and TRBJ1-5; D perhaps matches TRBD1 (5 bases). The V and J ends lost 0 bases and 0 bases respectively, with 18 bases between them. Germline V gene lookup returns CDR1 MNHEY and CDR2 SVGEGT. This CDR3 region has 19 residues. The CDR3, as DNA: TGTGCCAGCAGTTACTCTAAAGGTGGGGGAGGGCTTAGCAATCAGCCCCAGCATTTT. Translated, it gives CASSYSKGGGGLSNQPQHF.

This clone was picked up one time. This chain joins TRBV5-8 and TRBJ2-7, with D maybe TRBD1 (6 bases). CDR1 is SGHTS and CDR2 is YDEGEE in the germline V gene. Trimming left V 4 bases short and J 2 bases short, with 19 bases between. There are 16 residues in the CDR3. CDR3 sequence (DNA): TGTGCCAGCAGCCCAGGGGATCAGGGGTTCCCCTACGAGCAGTACTTC. Its protein is CASSPGDQGFPYEQYF.

This chain links TRBV4-3 with TRBJ2-7, with 8 bases that match TRBD2. Germline loops: CDR1 LGHNA, CDR2 YSLEER. Trimming removed 1 base from V and 2 bases from J; junction bases left unmatched: 4. The CDR3 extends over 15 amino acids. CDR3 sequence: CASSQGFGGAYEQYF. CDR3 DNA: TGCGCCAGCAGCCAAGGTTTCGGGGGGGCCTACGAGCAGTACTTC.

The J gene is TRBJ1-1, the V gene TRBV5-4; D might be TRBD1 (5 bases). CDR1 is SGHNT, CDR2 YYREEE, per germline (reference sequence). The CDR3 length is 13 residues. Trimming removed 2 bases from V and 6 bases from J, with 11 bases in between. CDR3 amino acids: CASSFGRVAEAFF. The CDR3 region has the DNA TGTGCCAGCAGCTTTGGCAGGGTTGCTGAAGCTTTCTTT.

The V call is TRBV6-2 or TRBV6-3, the J call TRBJ2-7, with 7 nucleotides matching TRBD1. The J segment lost 6 bases and the V segment lost 5 bases, leaving 4 bases of the junction unmatched. The CDR3 sequence is 12 residues long. Germline V gene data show CDR1 as MNHEY and CDR2 as SVGEGT. CDR3 in amino acids: CASSQHRGEQYF. DNA of the CDR3: TGTGCCAGCAGTCAACACAGGGGCGAGCAGTACTTC.

This clone was seen only a few times. The rearrangement links TRBV29-1 to TRBJ1-1; the D gene is possibly TRBD1 (5 bases). Germline V lookup: CDR1 SQVTM, CDR2 ANQGSEA. CDR3 length: 13 residues. V was clipped by 4 bases and J by 4 bases, with 13 bases between them. The CDR3: CSVVWGARTEAFF. The CDR3 DNA is TGCAGCGTTGTCTGGGGCGCCCGCACTGAAGCTTTCTTT.

This chain uses TRBV6-1 with TRBJ1-1; D is unresolved. The CDR3 length is 12 residues. Looked up from germline, CDR1 is MNHNS and CDR2 is SASEGT. The V and J ends lost 2 bases and 4 bases respectively, with 5 bases between them. The CDR3 spells CASSEIATEAFF. CDR3 nucleotide sequence: TGTGCCAGCAGTGAAATAGCCACTGAAGCTTTCTTT.

This clone showed up just a few times. The chain recombines TRBV2 with TRBJ2-1; the match to TRBD2 covers 10 bases. CDR1 SNHLY and CDR2 FYNNEI come from the germline V gene. Trimming cost V 5 bases and J 5 bases; bases outside gene matches: 6. This CDR3 has 15 residues. Here the CDR3 DNA reads TGTGCCAGCAGTCCTATAGCGGGGGGAGACAATGAGCAGTTCTTC. It codes for CASSPIAGGDNEQFF.

This CDR3 is CASSPRTGWGTEAFF. In DNA, the CDR3 is TGTGCCAGCAGTCCACGGACAGGGTGGGGGACTGAAGCTTTCTTT. V gene TRBV27 combines with J gene TRBJ1-1; TRBD1 matches at 8 bases. After removal of 5 bases from V and 5 bases from J, the junction contained 10 bases not matched to a gene. The length of the CDR3 is 15 residues. Germline V gene lookup returns CDR1 MNHEY and CDR2 SMNVEV (reference sequence).

This CDR3 is CASSLTGTQYF. CDR3 coding DNA: TGTGCCAGCAGCTTGACAGGGACCCAGTACTTC. The chain is built from TRBV5-8 and TRBJ2-5, with TRBD1 as a possible D gene (5 bases). Germline assignment: CDR1 SGHTS and CDR2 YDEGEE. The V end lost 1 base, the J end lost 7 bases, and 5 bases lay between the germline ends. The CDR3 contains 11 residues.

As DNA, the CDR3 is TGTGCCAGCAGCTTAATTGTTACAGGCCGCTCTGAAGCTTTCTTT. It specifies CASSLIVTGRSEAFF. The chain combines TRBV7-9 with TRBJ1-1; TRBD1 might be the D (5 bases). Trimming took off 2 bases at V and 6 bases at J, with 16 bases between the two ends. The length of the CDR3 is 15 residues. CDR1 and CDR2 from the germline V gene are SEHNR and FQNEAQ (reference sequence).

This sequence joins TRBV5-1 and TRBJ1-1; D call uncertain. In germline, CDR1 is SGHRS, CDR2 YFSETQ. This CDR3 region has 14 residues. The ends were cut back, 6 bases at V and 0 bases at J, with 12 bases in the middle. CDR3 residues: CASKESDVNTEAFF. The DNA of the CDR3 is TGCGCCAGCAAAGAGAGCGATGTGAACACTGAAGCTTTCTTT.

The chain uses TRBV5-1 and TRBJ2-7, with D tentatively TRBD1 (6 bases). Germline V gives CDR1 SGHRS, CDR2 YFSETQ. V gave up 4 bases and J gave up 9 bases, with 20 bases separating them. This CDR3 region has 14 residues. CDR3: CASSPGTPLNGQYF. For the CDR3, the DNA is TGCGCCAGCAGCCCCGGGACACCACTCAATGGGCAGTACTTC.

CDR3 nucleotide sequence: TGTGCCAGCAGCCCACAGGGATTGAACACTGAAGCTTTCTTT. Its protein is CASSPQGLNTEAFF. The chain employs TRBV7-9 and TRBJ1-1; tentatively, D is TRBD1 (6 bases). This CDR3 has 14 residues. Per germline, CDR1 SEHNR and CDR2 FQNEAQ (reference sequence). V shed 5 bases and J shed 0 bases, with 10 bases lying between them. The whole variable domain, filled in from reference TRBV7-9 and TRBJ1-1, reads DTGVSQNPRHKITKRGQNVTFRCDPISEHNRLYWYRQTLGQGPEFLTYFQNEAQLEKSRLLSDRFSAERPKGSFSTLEIQRTEQGDSAMYLCASSPQGLNTEAFFGQGTRLTVV.

This clone was detected a few times. This rearrangement joins TRBV7-2 to TRBJ2-7, with 11 bases identical to TRBD2. Per the germline V gene, CDR1 is SGHTA and CDR2 is FQGNSA. Germline trimming cut 7 bases from V and 1 base from J; bases unmatched to any gene: 6. The CDR3 runs 15 residues. The CDR3 coding sequence is TGTGCCAGCACAACTAGCGGGGGAATTTCCTACGAGCAGTACTTC. It specifies CASTTSGGISYEQYF. The whole variable domain, remainder taken from reference TRBV7-2 and TRBJ2-7, is GAGVSQSPSNKVTEKGKDVELRCDPISGHTALYWYRQSLGQGLEFLIYFQGNSAPDKSGLPSDRFSAERTGGSVSTLTIQRTQQEDSAVYLCASTTSGGISYEQYFGPGTRLTVT.

The chain links TRBV12-3 or TRBV12-4 to TRBJ2-7; D gene ambiguous. The CDR3 extends over 11 amino acids. The germline V and J ends were trimmed by 3 bases and 10 bases, with 10 bases remaining between them. CDR3: CASSLGYGQYF. CDR3 coding DNA: TGTGCCAGCAGTTTGGGCTACGGACAGTACTTC.